This TCR beta chain appears in the sequencing data of a study of beta chain features in type 1 diabetes. The whole isolated RNA underwent reverse transcription, so sequencing captured expressed TCRB transcripts. An average of around 3.9 million reads was obtained for naive, central memory and regulatory T cell samples. The repertoire was sequenced with immunoSEQ multiplex PCR; TCRdb's copy has only in-frame clones and lacks some. There are more than 300,000 clones in the sample; over 12% occur only once, and approximately 0.02% lies in the top ten. Cell sorting via CD45RO/CCR7/CD25/CD127/CD95/CD27 was performed to obtain CD4+ naive, central memory, regulatory and stem cell-like memory cells. Study-wide findings and caveats: Highly expressing activated T cells could be over-counted with a cDNA template. The VDJ junctions of type 1 diabetes patients carried fewer insertions and more deletions.

Comments on this clone: What it binds is unknown.

CDR1 and CDR2 from the germline V gene are SNHLY and FYNNEI. This CDR3 comprises 14 residues. V lost 8 bases and J 7 bases, leaving 20 bases between the germline ends. The chain is built from TRBV2 and TRBJ1-1; D unclear. The source is a woman aged 18-30 years in good health. Material for sequencing was naive CD4+ T cells from blood. CDR3 loop: CASQEIISPNEAFF. CDR3 DNA sequence: TGTGCCAGCCAGGAAATAATCTCCCCAAATGAAGCTTTCTTT.